Listed below are T cell receptor beta chains from one sample, sequenced in a study of cytomegalovirus exposure and HLA in healthy donors. The protocol was immunoSEQ multiplex PCR, while the TCRdb copy is restricted to in-frame clones and leaves out a portion. The sample lists 150,000 to 200,000 clones, around 90% occurring once. Material: PBMCs. The receptors were sampled from a woman aged 18-30 years in good health and CMV-seronegative. Each CDR3 is given with its conserved first and last residue. The D gene is left open where the match is weak. Clone size is shown for a subset of rows, as once, few, many or a class of expanded clone.

clone_size	v_call	d_call	j_call	cdr3_aa	cdr3_nt
-	TRBV2	TRBD1	TRBJ1-4	CASAASRDRGNEKLFF	TGTGCCAGCGCGGCCTCAAGGGACAGGGGTAATGAAAAACTGTTTTTT
-	TRBV14	-	TRBJ2-7	CASSQDLTLRGNEQYF	TGTGCCAGCAGCCAAGATCTTACCCTCCGGGGAAACGAGCAGTACTTC
-	TRBV7-6	TRBD2	TRBJ2-3	CASSKGTSGDTQYF	TGTGCCAGCAGCAAAGGGACTAGCGGAGATACGCAGTATTTT
once	TRBV5-4	-	TRBJ2-7	CASSLGPTEAYEQYF	TGTGCCAGCAGCTTGGGCCCGACTGAGGCCTACGAGCAGTACTTC
-	TRBV30	-	TRBJ1-2	CAWTLRNNYGYTF	TGTGCCTGGACCCTGAGAAATAACTATGGCTACACCTTC
-	TRBV11-2	TRBD2	TRBJ2-7	CASSLEGLAGGPYEQYF	TGTGCCAGCAGCTTAGAAGGGCTAGCGGGGGGCCCCTACGAGCAGTACTTC
-	TRBV7-9	-	TRBJ2-1	CASSQGTLAADEQFF	TGTGCCAGCAGCCAGGGGACACTGGCCGCGGATGAGCAGTTCTTC
-	TRBV5-1	TRBD2	TRBJ2-3	CASSPGLAGPTDTQYF	TGCGCCAGCAGCCCGGGACTAGCGGGACCCACAGATACGCAGTATTTT
-	TRBV6-1	-	TRBJ1-3	CASSVLLYSGNTIYF	TGTGCCAGCAGTGTACTGCTGTACTCTGGAAACACCATATATTTT
-	TRBV5-5	TRBD1	TRBJ1-5	CASSIPRQGRDNQPQHF	TGTGCCAGCAGCATTCCTCGACAGGGCCGAGACAATCAGCCCCAGCATTTT
-	TRBV10-3	TRBD2	TRBJ2-7	CASRTSGPYEQYF	TGTGCCAGCCGGACTAGCGGGCCTTACGAGCAGTACTTC
once	TRBV2	TRBD1	TRBJ2-5	CASGGQGAPQETQYF	TGTGCCAGCGGAGGACAGGGGGCACCTCAAGAGACCCAGTACTTC
-	TRBV27	TRBD1	TRBJ1-4	CASSPHRTGRNEKLFF	TGTGCCAGCAGTCCACATCGGACAGGCCGAAATGAAAAACTGTTTTTT
-	TRBV7-9	-	TRBJ2-2	CASSFTNREGGELFF	TGTGCCAGCAGCTTTACGAACAGGGAAGGCGGGGAGCTGTTTTTT
-	TRBV27	TRBD2	TRBJ2-2	CASSPGEGLVTGELFF	TGTGCCAGCAGTCCCGGGGAGGGGTTGGTCACCGGGGAGCTGTTTTTT
-	TRBV4-1	TRBD1	TRBJ1-2	CASSQGTGHYGYTF	TGCGCCAGCAGCCAAGGGACAGGGCATTATGGCTACACCTTC
-	TRBV19	-	TRBJ1-3	CASSIRSSGNTIYF	TGTGCCAGTAGTATACGGAGCTCTGGAAACACCATATATTTT
-	TRBV19	TRBD2	TRBJ2-7	CASSIGRTSGRPEQYF	TGTGCCAGTAGTATAGGCCGGACTAGCGGGAGGCCCGAGCAGTACTTC
-	TRBV28	-	TRBJ2-3	CASSLQLQRTDTQYF	TGTGCCAGCAGTTTACAACTGCAACGCACAGATACGCAGTATTTT
-	TRBV6-6	-	TRBJ2-5	CASSRGSLQETQYF	TGTGCCAGCAGCCGAGGGAGCTTGCAAGAGACCCAGTACTTC
-	TRBV15	-	TRBJ1-1	CATSRDRGTEAFF	TGTGCCACCAGCAGAGATCGGGGGACTGAAGCTTTCTTT
-	TRBV6-5	TRBD2	TRBJ2-5	CATSSAGGPQETQYF	TGTGCCACGAGCTCCGCGGGGGGACCCCAAGAGACCCAGTACTTC
few	TRBV6-6	TRBD1	TRBJ2-7	CASTWGGARGLYEQYF	TGTGCCAGTACTTGGGGCGGAGCCAGGGGGCTTTACGAGCAGTACTTC
-	TRBV10-2	-	TRBJ1-2	CASTSRGALNYGYTF	TGCGCCAGTACCTCCAGGGGCGCCCTTAACTATGGCTACACCTTC
-	TRBV6-5	TRBD1	TRBJ2-1	CASSRGQGVGNEQFF	TGTGCCAGCAGCAGGGGACAGGGAGTCGGCAATGAGCAGTTCTTC
-	TRBV30	TRBD2	TRBJ2-1	CAWSRPGLAGGTEQFF	TGTGCCTGGAGCAGACCGGGACTAGCGGGAGGAACGGAGCAGTTCTTC
-	TRBV30	TRBD1	TRBJ1-2	CAWSAGGYGYTF	TGTGCCTGGAGTGCAGGGGGATATGGCTACACCTTC
-	TRBV2	-	TRBJ2-7	CASSEGVYLYEQYF	TGTGCCAGCAGTGAGGGAGTCTATCTCTACGAGCAGTACTTC
-	TRBV6-5	TRBD2	TRBJ2-5	CASSPGTSGRQAQYF	TGTGCCAGCAGCCCCGGGACTAGCGGGCGGCAGGCCCAGTACTTC
-	TRBV5-4	-	TRBJ2-6	CASSTGLPKESGANVLTF	TGTGCCAGCAGCACGGGATTGCCTAAGGAGTCTGGGGCCAACGTCCTGACTTTC
-	TRBV10-1	-	TRBJ2-7	CASSAGVPYEQYF	TGCGCCAGCAGTGCGGGAGTTCCCTACGAGCAGTACTTC
-	TRBV6-1	TRBD1	TRBJ2-7	CASNLRDSGDEQYF	TGTGCCAGCAACCTCCGGGACAGTGGGGACGAGCAGTACTTC
-	TRBV7-8	TRBD2	TRBJ2-7	CASSLTLAGGPREQYF	TGTGCCAGCAGCTTAACCCTAGCGGGAGGGCCGAGAGAGCAGTACTTC
-	TRBV5-1	TRBD1	TRBJ2-2	CASSLGPDRETGELFF	TGCGCCAGCAGCTTGGGGCCGGACAGGGAGACCGGGGAGCTGTTTTTT
few	TRBV18	-	TRBJ2-1	CASSPPEGGYHNEQFF	TGTGCCAGCTCACCGCCGGAGGGAGGCTATCACAATGAGCAGTTCTTC
-	TRBV11-2	-	TRBJ2-3	CASSLDGLTDTQYF	TGTGCCAGCAGCTTAGATGGGCTCACAGATACGCAGTATTTT
-	TRBV28	TRBD1	TRBJ1-6	CASSVSLTGGDSPLHF	TGTGCCAGCAGTGTGTCCCTTACAGGGGGCGATTCACCCCTCCACTTT